This T cell receptor (beta chain) emerged from a study of cytomegalovirus exposure and HLA in healthy donors. Across the whole study: An early data release held some 85 million unique TCRs from HLA-typed donors.

Points from the study as a whole: A later look showed TCR association rates differing by HLA locus, highest for DRB1 and lowest for HLA-C. In an earlier analysis, productive rearrangement rates for most beta V segments clustered near 87% or 30%.

Both 60 Vbeta primers and 13 Jbeta primers went into the PCR. This table comes from immunoSEQ multiplex PCR, and its TCRdb copy is limited to in-frame clones, with some not included. The data hold 150,000 or so clones, with roughly 80% observed a single time. Looked up from germline, CDR1 is SGHNT and CDR2 is YYREEE (reference sequence). The CDR3 has 18 amino acids. Deletions cut 4 bases from V and 0 bases from J, with 19 bases between. For this clone: Its specificity is not known.

Sequencing was performed on PBMCs. The chain uses TRBV5-4 and TRBJ2-2, with D possibly TRBD2 on 7 matching bases. The sequence was collected from a young man in good health and CMV-seropositive. In DNA, the CDR3 is TGTGCCAGCAGCCCAAGGTGGGGGGGCTGGTCGAACACCGGGGAGCTGTTTTTT. Amino acids: CASSPRWGGWSNTGELFF.